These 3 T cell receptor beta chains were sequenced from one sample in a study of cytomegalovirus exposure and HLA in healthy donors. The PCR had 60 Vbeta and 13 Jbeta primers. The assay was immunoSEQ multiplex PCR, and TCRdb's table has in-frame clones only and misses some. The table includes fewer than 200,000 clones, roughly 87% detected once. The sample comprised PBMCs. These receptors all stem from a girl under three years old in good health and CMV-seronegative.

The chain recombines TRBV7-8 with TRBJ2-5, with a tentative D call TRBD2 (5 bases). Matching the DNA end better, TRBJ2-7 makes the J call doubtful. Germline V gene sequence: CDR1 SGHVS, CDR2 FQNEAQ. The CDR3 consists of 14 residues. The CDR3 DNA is TGTGCCAGCAGCTTAGGTTCGTCGGGGAACGAGCAGTACTTC. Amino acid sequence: CASSLGSSGNEQYF.

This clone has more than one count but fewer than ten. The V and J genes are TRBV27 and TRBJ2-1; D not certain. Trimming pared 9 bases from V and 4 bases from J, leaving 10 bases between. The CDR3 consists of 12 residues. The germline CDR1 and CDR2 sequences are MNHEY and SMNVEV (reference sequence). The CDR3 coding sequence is TGTGCCAGTACAAGTGGTTACAATGAGCAGTTCTTC. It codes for CASTSGYNEQFF.

CDR3 nucleotide sequence: TGTGCCAGCAGCTTTGGACAGGCGAGCTCCTATAATTCACCCCTCCACTTT. Amino acid sequence: CASSFGQASSYNSPLHF. The J gene is TRBJ1-6, the V gene TRBV5-8; 7 nucleotides line up with TRBD1. V was clipped by 2 bases and J by 0 bases; unmatched bases: 5. The germline V gene has CDR1 SGHTS and CDR2 YDEGEE. This CDR3 is built from 17 residues.